Following are 29 T cell receptor beta chains from one sample sequenced in a study of molecular identifiers for immune sequencing clone quantification. Via MiXCR, TCRdb re-called the PCR reads, giving one row per CDR3 protein. This table holds just under 650,000 distinct CDR3 sequences, approximately 20% found once. Material: naive CD8+ T cells from blood, with Jurkat cell RNA spiked in. As for subset: FACS-sorted CD8+CD4-CCR7+CD45RA+ naive T cells. The receptors were sampled from a human donor in good health. Some libraries in this study had Jurkat cell RNA spiked in.

This chain connects TRBV3-1 to TRBJ1-4, with a tentative D call TRBD1 (5 bases). The CDR3 length is 14 residues. Trimming shortened V by 1 base and J by 5 bases, and 8 bases separated the two germline ends. Germline V gene sequence: CDR1 LGHDT, CDR2 YNNKEL (reference sequence). In DNA form, the CDR3 reads TGTGCCAGCAGCCAAGCAGGGACCAATGAAAAACTGTTTTTT. Protein: CASSQAGTNEKLFF.

This chain uses TRBV5-3 with TRBJ2-7, with 7 bases identical to TRBD1. Being an ORF, TRBV5-3 has a function that is uncertain. With V trimmed by 8 bases and J by 2 bases, 13 bases remained unmatched. The CDR3 extends over 15 amino acids. CDR3: CASCLETGLAYEQYF. The DNA of the CDR3 is TGTGCCAGCTGCCTGGAGACAGGGTTAGCCTACGAGCAGTACTTC.

This clonotype has at least ten counts. This rearrangement joins TRBV7-2 to TRBJ2-1; unclear D gene. CDR3 size: 13 residues. Germline V gene sequence: CDR1 SGHTA, CDR2 FQGNSA. Between the trimmed V and J ends, which lost 3 bases and 4 bases, there was a span of 7 bases. CDR3 protein: CASSFSDYNEQFF. The CDR3 DNA is TGTGCCAGCAGCTTTTCCGATTACAATGAGCAGTTCTTC. The full variable domain, rest sourced from reference TRBV7-2 and TRBJ2-1, is GAGVSQSPSNKVTEKGKDVELRCDPISGHTALYWYRQSLGQGLEFLIYFQGNSAPDKSGLPSDRFSAERTGGSVSTLTIQRTQQEDSAVYLCASSFSDYNEQFFGPGTRLTVL.

Ten or more counts support this clonotype. The V and J genes are TRBV4-3 and TRBJ2-7, with D possibly being TRBD2 (5 bases). Germline CDR1 reads LGHNA; CDR2 reads YSLEER. The V gene lost 0 bases and the J gene lost 0 bases, with 9 bases spanning the gap. The CDR3 consists of 15 residues. In DNA, the CDR3 is TGCGCCAGCAGCCAAGATAGAGGGTACTCCTACGAGCAGTACTTC. Amino acid sequence: CASSQDRGYSYEQYF.

This clonotype was counted a few times. The rearrangement uses TRBV29-1 and TRBJ2-7; D gene ambiguous. The CDR3 spans 12 residues. Trimming took off 4 bases at V and 2 bases at J, with 9 bases between the two ends. Germline values: CDR1 SQVTM, CDR2 ANQGSEA. The CDR3 is CSVAGSTYEQYF. CDR3 nucleotides: TGCAGCGTTGCTGGCAGCACCTACGAGCAGTACTTC.

At least ten counts were recorded for this clonotype. The chain links TRBV29-1 to TRBJ1-3, with D tentatively TRBD1 (5 bases). V lost 7 bases, J lost 0 bases, and 7 bases lay in between. Germline V CDR1 and CDR2: SQVTM, ANQGSEA. The CDR3 covers 12 residues. The CDR3 loop is CSGRGSGNTIYF. The CDR3 region has the DNA TGCAGCGGGAGGGGCTCTGGAAACACCATATATTTT.

This clonotype was counted between two and nine times. The junction shows a germline mismatch at one end, possibly a read error. V is TRBV4-3 and J is TRBJ1-6; D is unresolved. The CDR3 contains 18 residues. Germline-derived CDR1 and CDR2 are LGHNA and YSLEER. CDR3 amino acids: CASSQLTPTSSYNSPPHF. The DNA for the CDR3 is TGCGCCAGCAGCCAACTAACACCGACGAGCTCCTATAATTCACCCCCCCACTTT.

Notes on this clonotype: The junction shows a germline mismatch at one end, possibly a read error. The chain links TRBV23-1 to TRBJ1-1; D not certain. TRBV23-1 is flagged as an ORF with uncertain function. The CDR3 covers 15 residues. DNA for the CDR3: TGCGCCAGCAGTCATCCAAGTCAATCGAACACTGAAGCTTCCTTT. Residues: CASSHPSQSNTEASF.

This clonotype was recorded many times. The chain joins TRBV7-9 to TRBJ1-1, with TRBD1 matching 9 bases. CDR3 length: 14 amino acids. Per the germline V gene, CDR1 is SEHNR and CDR2 is FQNEAQ (reference sequence). J lost 4 bases, V lost 5 bases, and 5 bases had no gene match. In DNA form, the CDR3 reads TGTGCCAGCAGCAAGGGACAGGGTCTCACTGAAGCTTTCTTT. Encoded protein: CASSKGQGLTEAFF.

The J gene is TRBJ2-7, the V gene TRBV3-1; D might be TRBD1 (5 bases). The V end was cut by 0 bases, the J end by 5 bases, with 11 bases between. CDR3 length equals 14 residues. Germline CDR1 LGHDT, CDR2 YNNKEL (reference sequence). The CDR3 DNA reads as TGTGCCAGCAGCCAAGACCTTGGGGCCCACGAGCAGTACTTC. Translating it yields CASSQDLGAHEQYF.

This clonotype appeared many times. This chain uses TRBV28 with TRBJ2-2; tentatively, D is TRBD1 (6 bases). This CDR3 contains 13 residues. V was clipped by 8 bases and J by 4 bases, with 11 bases between them. The germline V gene encodes CDR1 MDHEN and CDR2 SYDVKM. Here the CDR3 DNA reads TGTGCCAGCGGCAACAGGGCCACCGGGGAGCTGTTTTTT. It translates to CASGNRATGELFF.

On this clonotype: A much larger clone lies a single base off, so this may be a read error. This chain connects TRBV12-3 or TRBV12-4 to TRBJ2-1; 8 positions match TRBD2. This CDR3 has 16 amino acids. Here the CDR3 DNA reads TGTGCCAGCAGTTTTCCGACGGGGGGGCCCTACAATGAGCAGTCCTTC. This translates into CASSFPTGGPYNEQSF.

This clonotype showed up many times. This rearrangement joins TRBV27 to TRBJ2-3; D might be TRBD1 (6 bases). Germline V gives CDR1 MNHEY, CDR2 SMNVEV (reference sequence). The CDR3 sequence is 13 residues long. Trimming shortened V by 5 bases and J by 2 bases, and 8 bases separated the two germline ends. Here the CDR3 DNA reads TGTGCCAGCAGTGACAGGTACACAGATACGCAGTATTTT. It encodes CASSDRYTDTQYF.

Points on this clonotype: This CDR3 fails to terminate in the conserved phenylalanine or tryptophan, so it likely reflects a read error. The chain recombines TRBV12-3 or TRBV12-4 with TRBJ2-1; TRBD1 is a possible D gene (5 bases). The CDR3 has 14 residues. The CDR3 loop is CVSPGPRDYNEQFI. The CDR3 nucleotides are TGTGTCAGTCCGGGCCCCAGGGATTACAATGAGCAGTTCATC.

In this sample, this clonotype turned up a few times. The rearrangement links TRBV11-3 to TRBJ2-6; D gene unclear. The CDR3 totals 15 residues. The V end was cut by 1 base, the J end by 4 bases, with 8 bases between. In germline, CDR1 is SGHNT, CDR2 YENEEA. CDR3 loop: CASSLGRIGANVLTF. The CDR3 DNA follows: TGTGCCAGCAGCTTAGGGCGGATCGGGGCCAACGTCCTGACTTTC.

This clonotype came up many times. The V call is TRBV9, the J call TRBJ2-3, with 10 bases fitting TRBD2. Trimming removed 4 bases from V and 4 bases from J; junction bases left unmatched: 15. The CDR3 is made up of 18 amino acids. CDR1 is SGDLS, CDR2 YYNGEE, per germline. The DNA for the CDR3 is TGTGCCAGCAGCCCCCGGACTAGCGGAATACTTCTCCCAGATACGCAGTATTTT. The encoded protein is CASSPRTSGILLPDTQYF.

This chain links TRBV4-2 with TRBJ2-5; 12 positions agree with TRBD2. The germline V gene encodes CDR1 LGHNA and CDR2 YNFKEQ. With V trimmed by 0 bases and J by 5 bases, 10 bases remained unmatched. CDR3 size: 18 residues. CDR3 nucleotides: TGTGCCAGCAGCCAAGATCGGCTAGCGGGAGGGGGAGCGGAGACCCAGTACTTC. This sequence encodes CASSQDRLAGGGAETQYF.

There are a few counts of this clonotype. A much larger clone lies a single base off, so this may be a read error. The chain combines TRBV7-9 with TRBJ2-3, with unresolved D. CDR1 and CDR2 (germline): SEHNR, FQNEAQ (reference sequence). CDR3 length: 12 residues. In nucleotides, the CDR3 is TGTGCCTGCAGACCGGATGCAGATACGCAGTATTTT. It yields the protein CACRPDADTQYF.

This clonotype appeared many times. This chain joins TRBV9 and TRBJ1-1; no clear D gene. The CDR3 has 14 residues. Germline assignment: CDR1 SGDLS and CDR2 YYNGEE. Trimming removed 1 base from V and 8 bases from J, with 15 bases in between. CDR3 nucleotides: TGTGCCAGCAGCGTATCATCGTTGGGAGGGGAAGCTTTCTTT. Translation gives CASSVSSLGGEAFF.

With regard to this clonotype: One base away lies a much larger clone, so this may be a sequencing read error. The genes are TRBV9 and TRBJ2-6; 8 bases map to TRBD1. Trimming removed 7 bases from V and 0 bases from J; junction bases left unmatched: 9. The V gene's germline CDR1 is SGDLS and CDR2 YYNGEE. This CDR3 contains 17 residues. CDR3 region: CASGDRSDSSGANVLTF. The CDR3 DNA is TGTGCCAGCGGGGACAGGTCCGATTCCTCTGGGGCCAACGTCCTGACTTTC.

The genes are TRBV4-3 and TRBJ2-7; D possibly corresponds to TRBD2 (5 bases). The CDR3 runs to 15 residues. Germline CDR1 and CDR2: LGHNA and YSLEER. V lost 1 base and J lost 7, with 17 bases in between. The CDR3 region has the DNA TGCGCCAGCAGCCAAGGAGAGGGCCTGAAGCAGGAGCAGTACTTC. Translation gives CASSQGEGLKQEQYF.

This clonotype was seen at least ten times. The chain recombines TRBV20-1 with TRBJ2-3; tentatively, D is TRBD2 (6 bases). Germline V lookup: CDR1 DFQATT, CDR2 SNEGSKA (reference sequence). V was clipped by 0 bases and J by 0 bases, with 10 bases between them. The length of the CDR3 is 15 residues. As DNA, the CDR3 is TGCAGTGCTAGAGATTTAGCGGTTAGCACAGATACGCAGTATTTT. Protein sequence: CSARDLAVSTDTQYF.

This clonotype was seen ten or more times. The chain employs TRBV2 and TRBJ1-1; 7 positions agree with TRBD1. V gave up 8 bases and J gave up 5 bases; unmatched junction bases: 8. Germline lookup yields CDR1 SNHLY and CDR2 FYNNEI. This CDR3 region has 13 residues. CDR3 amino acids: CASPNPRGTEAFF. Here the CDR3 DNA reads TGTGCCAGCCCAAATCCCAGGGGGACTGAAGCTTTCTTT. The full variable domain, with the rest looked up from reference TRBV2 and TRBJ1-1, is EPEVTQTPSHQVTQMGQEVILRCVPISNHLYFYWYRQILGQKVEFLVSFYNNEISEKSEIFDDQFSVERPDGSNFTLKIRSTKLEDSAMYFCASPNPRGTEAFFGQGTRLTVV.

This clonotype has ten or more counts. V usage is TRBV12-3 or TRBV12-4 and J usage is TRBJ2-5, with D tentatively TRBD2 (5 bases). Trimming left V 4 bases short and J 4 bases short, with 10 bases between. The CDR3 runs to 13 residues. The CDR3 DNA reads TGTGCCAGCAGTTACCGGGATGCAGAGACCCAGTACTTC. Residues: CASSYRDAETQYF.

This clonotype was seen a handful of times. This chain links TRBV11-2 with TRBJ1-6; no reliable D call. The CDR3 extends over 16 amino acids. The germline V gene has CDR1 SGHAT and CDR2 FQNNGV. Trimming shortened V by 5 bases and J by 5 bases, and 16 bases separated the two germline ends. In DNA form, the CDR3 reads TGTGCCAGCAGCCGCCGCTCGGTGGGCGATAATTCACCCCTCCACTTT. Its protein product is CASSRRSVGDNSPLHF.

Ten or more counts support this clonotype. This chain links TRBV7-2 with TRBJ2-1; the D gene is possibly TRBD2 (5 bases). Trimming took off 1 base at V and 0 bases at J, with 7 bases between the two ends. CDR1 and CDR2 (germline): SGHTA, FQGNSA. This CDR3 is built from 15 residues. CDR3 in DNA: TGTGCCAGCAGCTTAGATGGGAGCTCCTACAATGAGCAGTTCTTC. Translated: CASSLDGSSYNEQFF.

This clonotype was seen repeatedly, ten times or more. The J gene is TRBJ2-7, the V gene TRBV6-6; unclear D gene. CDR3 length: 12 residues. Germline CDR1 is MNHNY and CDR2 is SVGAGI (reference sequence). V was shortened by 7 bases and J by 4 bases, with 11 bases between the two germline ends. This chain's CDR3 is CASNLGRYEQYF. The CDR3 DNA is TGTGCCAGCAATCTCGGACGGTACGAGCAGTACTTC.

The CDR3 DNA follows: TGTGCCACCAGTGACCCCGGGACCGGCACAGATACGCAGTATTTT. It encodes CATSDPGTGTDTQYF. This sequence joins TRBV24-1 and TRBJ2-3, with D perhaps matching TRBD1 or TRBD2 (5 bases each). The CDR3 is 15 amino acids. Germline loops: CDR1 KGHDR, CDR2 SFDVKD. V was clipped by 4 bases and J by 1 base, with 11 bases between them.

This clonotype was counted only a few times. The chain is built from TRBV11-2 and TRBJ2-1, with 11 bases that match TRBD1. V lost 7 bases to trimming and J lost 5 bases; unmatched junction nucleotides: 10. Per germline, CDR1 SGHAT and CDR2 FQNNGV. The CDR3 is 16 residues long. CDR3 in DNA: TGTGCCAGCAACCTATTCGGACAGGGGGCCCACAATGAGCAGTTCTTC. This encodes CASNLFGQGAHNEQFF.